Detailed here is one T cell receptor (beta chain). The data were obtained in a study of cytotoxic CD8 clonotypes in ibrutinib-treated CLL. Only in-frame clones appear in the TCRdb table, and some are missing; sequencing was by immunoSEQ multiplex PCR. The sample has over 200,000 clones, more than 70% seen once. Germline assignment: CDR1 SGDLS and CDR2 YYNGEE. The CDR3 length is 14 residues. The V end lost 0 bases, the J end lost 1 base, and 7 bases lay between the germline ends. The source was PBMCs, collected after 12 months of ibrutinib treatment. This rearrangement joins TRBV9 to TRBJ2-5; D unresolved. The receptor comes from a human donor with chronic lymphocytic leukemia. This CDR3 reads CASSVGQSQETQYF. CDR3 nucleotide sequence: TGTGCCAGCAGCGTAGGGCAGAGCCAAGAGACCCAGTACTTC.